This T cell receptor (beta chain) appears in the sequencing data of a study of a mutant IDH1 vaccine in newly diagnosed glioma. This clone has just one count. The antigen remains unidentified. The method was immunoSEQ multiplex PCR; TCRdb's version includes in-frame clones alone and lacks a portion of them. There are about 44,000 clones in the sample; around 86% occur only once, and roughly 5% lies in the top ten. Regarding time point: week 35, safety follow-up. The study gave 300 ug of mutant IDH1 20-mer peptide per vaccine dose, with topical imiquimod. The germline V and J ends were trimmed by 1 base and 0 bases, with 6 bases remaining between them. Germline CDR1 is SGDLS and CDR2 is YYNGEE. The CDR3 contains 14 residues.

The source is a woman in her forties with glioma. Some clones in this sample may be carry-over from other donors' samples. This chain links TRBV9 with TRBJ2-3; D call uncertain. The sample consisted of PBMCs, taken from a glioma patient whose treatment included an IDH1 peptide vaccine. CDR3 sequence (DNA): TGTGCCAGCAGCGTAACGCCTAGCACAGATACGCAGTATTTT. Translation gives CASSVTPSTDTQYF.